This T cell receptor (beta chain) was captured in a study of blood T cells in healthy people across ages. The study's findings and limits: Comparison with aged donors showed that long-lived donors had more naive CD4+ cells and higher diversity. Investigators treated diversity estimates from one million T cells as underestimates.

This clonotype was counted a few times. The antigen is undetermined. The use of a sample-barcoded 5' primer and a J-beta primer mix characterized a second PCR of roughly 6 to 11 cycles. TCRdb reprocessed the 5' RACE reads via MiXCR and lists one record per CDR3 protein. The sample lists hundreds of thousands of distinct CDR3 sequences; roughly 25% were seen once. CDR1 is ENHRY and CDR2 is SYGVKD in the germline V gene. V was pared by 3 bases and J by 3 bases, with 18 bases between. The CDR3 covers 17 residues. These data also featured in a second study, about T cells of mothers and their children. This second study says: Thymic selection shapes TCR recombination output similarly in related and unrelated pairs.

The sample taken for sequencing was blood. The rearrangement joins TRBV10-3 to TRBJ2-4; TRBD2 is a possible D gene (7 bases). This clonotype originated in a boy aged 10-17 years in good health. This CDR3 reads CAISDPGGGAGKNIQYF. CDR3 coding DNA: TGTGCCATCAGTGATCCCGGAGGGGGGGCGGGCAAAAACATTCAGTACTTC.